This T cell receptor (beta chain) was sequenced for a study of blood T cell repertoires in COVID-19. Study context: Samples of COVID-19 (acute and convalescent) were obtained from the United States, Italy and Spain.

The germline V gene encodes CDR1 GTSNPN and CDR2 SVGIG (reference sequence). The junction had 3 bases not matched to a gene; V was cut back by 3 bases and J by 4 bases. There are 14 residues in the CDR3. Measured with immunoSEQ multiplex PCR; TCRdb has only the in-frame clones, and not every one. The table records around 300,000 clones, approximately 86% of them present only once. The sequenced sample was peripheral blood. The chain combines TRBV30 with TRBJ2-7, with 13 bases fitting TRBD2. The TCR sequence derives from a woman aged 25 to 45 who had recovered from COVID-19. As DNA, the CDR3 is TGTGCCTGGAGGGGGACTAGCGGGGTTTACGAGCAGTACTTC. Residues: CAWRGTSGVYEQYF.